This TCR beta chain is from a study of blood T cell repertoires in COVID-19. Whole-study context: The samples span acute and convalescent COVID-19 from the United States, Italy and Spain. The analysed material was cDNA or gDNA that came from T cells, B-cell-depleted T cells, or PBMCs.

Authors' methods: Reference gene primer amplification in the assay estimated nucleated cell counts. Libraries were prepared by immunoSEQ multiplex PCR; TCRdb keeps only in-frame clonotypes and omits some of them. V and J calls plus clone size are reproduced from that table; the DNA served to infer D and trimming. The sample has fewer than 30,000 clones, 60% to 70% seen once. This CDR3 is 15 amino acids long. Trimming took off 2 bases at V and 4 bases at J, with 12 bases between the two ends. The V gene's germline CDR1 is LNHDA and CDR2 SQIVND (reference sequence). The V and J genes are TRBV19 and TRBJ2-1, with D perhaps matching TRBD2 (6 bases). Sequenced sample: peripheral blood. This TCR was sampled from a man between 60 and 70 years old with active or convalescent COVID-19. This CDR3 reads CASSIIGGTYNEQFF. The CDR3 DNA follows: TGTGCCAGTAGTATAATCGGGGGAACTTACAATGAGCAGTTCTTC.